The 9 T cell receptor beta chains below all came from one sample that was sequenced in a study of tumor-infiltrating lymphocytes in primary liver carcinoma. Without any cell sorting, about 19-32 mg of bulk tissue yielded co-extracted RNA and DNA. Researchers generated TCR beta cDNA from around 0.55 ug of total RNA, relying on a constant-region primer. Slightly modified ARM-PCR with three nested multiplex PCR rounds yielded TCR beta libraries. Investigators reported that the first two PCR rounds, at around 9 cycles each, used TRBV1-TRBV30 forward primers with a C-beta reverse primer. TCRdb itself ran the multiplex PCR reads through MiXCR, one entry per CDR3 protein. The sample has more than 100,000 distinct CDR3 sequences, less than 75% seen once. Sequences were obtained from tumor-adjacent normal liver tissue. These receptors all stem from a woman in her sixties with primary liver carcinoma and hepatitis B virus infection.

This clonotype has a count of ten or more. CDR3 bases: TGCGCCAGCAGCCACGAGGGGGGGGCGTGGGAGCAGTTCTTC. This gives the protein CASSHEGGAWEQFF. The chain combines TRBV5-1 with TRBJ2-1; D is possibly TRBD2 (7 bases). V lost 4 bases, J lost 10 bases, and 18 bases lay in between. This CDR3 has 14 amino acids. Per the germline V gene, CDR1 is SGHRS and CDR2 is YFSETQ.

Turning to this clonotype: A much more abundant neighbour one base away suggests this may be a read error. CDR3 protein: CASSVAGGGDEQLF. Here the CDR3 DNA reads TGTGCCAGCAGCGTAGCGGGAGGTGGTGATGAGCAGTTGTTC. This chain joins TRBV28 and TRBJ2-1; 10 bases align to TRBD2. CDR3 length: 14 residues. CDR1 and CDR2 (germline): MDHEN, SYDVKM.

Remarks on this clonotype: A much larger clone lies a single base off, so this may be a read error. Here the CDR3 omits its conserved ending phenylalanine or tryptophan, so a read error is the likely source. The V call is TRBV28, the J call TRBJ1-1; D is undetermined. Germline V lookup: CDR1 MDHEN, CDR2 SYDVKM. Trimming stripped 3 bases from V and 5 bases from J, with 16 bases between. This CDR3 spans 15 amino acids. In DNA, the CDR3 is TGTGCCAGCAGTTTGGTAGTCTGGCGGAGGACTGAAGCTTTCTAT. This gives the protein CASSLVVWRRTEAFY.

This clonotype was picked up many times. This chain joins TRBV5-1 and TRBJ2-2; 12 bases are a match to TRBD2. This CDR3 comprises 19 residues. The V gene end was trimmed by 3 bases and the J gene end by 6 bases; junction bases not matched to a gene: 15. Germline V gene data show CDR1 as SGHRS and CDR2 as YFSETQ. In DNA form, the CDR3 reads TGCGCCAGCAGCTCATCCCTGACTAGCGGGAGCATTGGTCCCGGGGAGCTGTTTTTT. Amino acid sequence: CASSSSLTSGSIGPGELFF.

Regarding this clonotype: One base away lies a much larger clone, so this may be a sequencing read error. This chain uses TRBV28 with TRBJ1-2, with D unresolved. Germline CDR1 reads MDHEN; CDR2 reads SYDVKM. CDR3 length equals 12 residues. CDR3 DNA: TGTGCCAGCAGTCCTCCGGTCTATGGCTACGCCTTC. Protein: CASSPPVYGYAF.

In regard to this clonotype: Here the CDR3 omits its conserved ending phenylalanine or tryptophan, so a read error is the likely source. The chain is built from TRBV20-1 and TRBJ2-7; D might be TRBD1 or TRBD2, each matching 5 bases. V was cut by 8 bases and J by 4 bases, with 18 bases left in between. In germline, CDR1 is DFQATT, CDR2 SNEGSKA (reference sequence). This CDR3 has 13 amino acids. The DNA for the CDR3 is TGCAGTATACACCGGGACGGTGGATACGAGCAGTACTCC. Residues: CSIHRDGGYEQYS.

This clonotype was detected only once. V usage is TRBV11-2 and J usage is TRBJ1-6, with D tentatively TRBD1 (5 bases). V was clipped by 3 bases and J by 11 bases, with 26 bases between them. Per germline, CDR1 SGHAT and CDR2 FQNNGV. CDR3 length: 18 residues. CDR3 residues: CASSFVEWGRRGYPPLHF. The DNA for the CDR3 is TGTGCCAGCAGCTTTGTTGAATGGGGCAGGAGAGGTTATCCACCCCTCCACTTT.

This clonotype has a count of ten or more. Written as DNA, the CDR3 is TGCAGCGTTCTAACCGGGACCAAGGACTATGGCTACACCTTC. It codes for CSVLTGTKDYGYTF. The rearrangement joins TRBV29-1 to TRBJ1-2, with D possibly TRBD1 on 5 matching bases. CDR1 and CDR2 (germline): SQVTM, ANQGSEA. The CDR3 consists of 14 residues. Trimming stripped 5 bases from V and 3 bases from J, with 16 bases between.

Notes on this clonotype: A much larger clone lies one base from this, so it may be a read error. The rearrangement uses TRBV6-6 and TRBJ1-4; D possibly corresponds to TRBD1 (6 bases). The CDR3 sequence is 13 residues long. Germline assignment: CDR1 MNHNY and CDR2 SVGAGI (reference sequence). The DNA of the CDR3 is TGTGCCAGCAAACAGGGCCACGGCGAAAAACAGTTTTTT. Translating it yields CASKQGHGEKQFF.